This T cell receptor beta chain was observed in a study of T cells after yellow fever vaccination. TCRdb itself ran the 5' RACE reads through MiXCR, one entry per CDR3 protein. The table shows around 63,000 distinct CDR3 sequences, with approximately 8% occurring only once. This clonotype was counted ten times or more. This material consisted of CD8+ T cells sorted from PBMCs, taken 15 days after the yellow fever booster vaccination. This clonotype was sampled from a man younger than 45 who received the YFV17D yellow fever vaccine.

The DNA for the CDR3 is TGCAGCGTCACCCCAGGTCCTGCGGATACGCAGTATTTT. This codes for CSVTPGPADTQYF. The rearrangement uses TRBV29-1 and TRBJ2-3; no clear D. The germline V and J ends were trimmed by 6 bases and 6 bases, with 16 bases remaining between them. The CDR3 loop spans 13 amino acids. Germline values: CDR1 SQVTM, CDR2 ANQGSEA.